This T cell receptor beta chain was retrieved from a study of regulatory dendritic cells for organ transplantation. The V and J ends lost 0 bases and 4 bases, in that order; junction bases with no gene match: 6. Germline loops: CDR1 SGHVS, CDR2 FNYEAQ. CDR3 size: 16 residues. Profiled with immunoSEQ multiplex PCR; TCRdb holds only in-frame clones, not every one. The data hold 28,000 or so clones, with about four fifths observed a single time. Comments on this clone: As yet, its antigen is unknown.

Study-level points and caveats: Memory T cells were less diverse than naive, with memory CD8+ most oligoclonal. Mature dendritic cells appeared to drive more memory CD8+ clonal expansion than regulatory ones.

The sequencing input was naive CD4+ T cells from blood. The sample's subset: CD45RA+ naive T cells. This TCR derives from a human donor in good health. The V and J genes are TRBV7-6 and TRBJ2-1; 7 nucleotides match TRBD2. The CDR3 sequence: CASSLAGTTLYNEQFF. The DNA of the CDR3 is TGTGCCAGCAGCTTAGCCGGGACTACCCTTTACAATGAGCAGTTCTTC.